Following are 9 T cell receptor beta chains from one sample sequenced in a study of human versus mouse CDR3 diversity and MHC coevolution. TCRdb keeps only in-frame clones here, not all; method: immunoSEQ multiplex PCR. The sample includes tens of thousands of clones, over 85% seen only once; the top ten take 1.1% to 1.5%. The sequenced sample was naive CD4+ T cells from blood. Subset noted: CD45RO-negative CD62L-positive naive CD4 T cells. These receptors came from a person aged 25 to 75 in good health.

The chain recombines TRBV6-1 with TRBJ2-7, with no clear D. The CDR3 is 13 amino acids. Trimming shortened V by 1 base and J by 3 bases, and 7 bases separated the two germline ends. Germline-derived CDR1 and CDR2 are MNHNS and SASEGT. This chain's CDR3 is CASSEGGLYEQYF. The CDR3 coding sequence is TGTGCCAGCAGTGAAGGTGGGCTCTACGAGCAGTACTTC.

This chain links TRBV4-2 with TRBJ2-7, with 11 bases lining up with TRBD2. This CDR3 has 16 residues. V shed 1 base and J 3 bases; nucleotides not matched to a gene: 5. Germline CDR1 reads LGHNA; CDR2 reads YNFKEQ. The CDR3 loop is CASSQGVAGGHYEQYF. CDR3 nucleotide sequence: TGTGCCAGCAGCCAAGGGGTAGCGGGAGGGCACTACGAGCAGTACTTC.

The CDR3 nucleotides read TGTGCCAGCAGCTTAGGTTTTGCGGGAGGCCCGAACACCGGGGAGCTGTTTTTT. Protein sequence: CASSLGFAGGPNTGELFF. V and J are TRBV7-9 and TRBJ2-2; 8 nucleotides align to TRBD2. V shed 1 base and J 0 bases; nucleotides not matched to a gene: 7. Looked up from germline, CDR1 is SEHNR and CDR2 is FQNEAQ (reference sequence). This CDR3 is built from 18 residues.

This clone was found once. V gene TRBV7-2 combines with J gene TRBJ1-2; tentative D call: TRBD1 (5 bases). V lost 1 base to trimming and J lost 4 bases, with 13 bases between them. This CDR3 has 15 residues. The germline V gene has CDR1 SGHTA and CDR2 FQGNSA. In DNA form, the CDR3 reads TGTGCCAGCAGCTTAGTTGTAGGGGAGGGCTATGGCTACACCTTC. Translation: CASSLVVGEGYGYTF.

The chain recombines TRBV28 with TRBJ2-1; D perhaps matches TRBD1 (5 bases). This CDR3 has 15 amino acids. The germline V gene has CDR1 MDHEN and CDR2 SYDVKM. Deletions cut 4 bases from V and 10 bases from J, with 20 bases between. The CDR3 sequence is CASSSPPPHRGEQFF. The CDR3 DNA sequence: TGTGCCAGCAGTTCCCCTCCCCCGCATAGGGGAGAGCAGTTCTTC.

The chain combines TRBV27 with TRBJ2-1, with a tentative D call TRBD1 (5 bases). Germline CDR1 is MNHEY and CDR2 is SMNVEV (reference sequence). The CDR3 is 11 residues long. V was pared by 3 bases and J by 10 bases, with 7 bases between. The DNA for the CDR3 is TGTGCCAGCAGTTTGGGGCGGGAGCAGTTCTTC. Amino acid sequence: CASSLGREQFF.

This chain uses TRBV18 with TRBJ2-3, with D possibly being TRBD1 (6 bases). Germline V gene lookup returns CDR1 KGHSH and CDR2 LQKENI. The CDR3 covers 16 residues. V was shortened by 3 bases and J by 0 bases, with 13 bases between the two germline ends. The CDR3 is CASSPPLGGSTDTQYF. CDR3 sequence (DNA): TGTGCCAGCTCACCCCCCCTAGGGGGAAGCACAGATACGCAGTATTTT.

This sequence joins TRBV14 and TRBJ1-4; D is ambiguous. Germline lookup yields CDR1 SGHDN and CDR2 FVKESK. The CDR3 extends over 13 amino acids. The ends were cut back, 1 base at V and 15 bases at J, with 15 bases in the middle. CDR3 protein: CASSQAGLLGVFF. The CDR3 nucleotides read TGTGCCAGCAGCCAAGCCGGGCTACTCGGGGTGTTTTTT.

The rearrangement joins TRBV11-1 to TRBJ2-1; 8 bases are shared with TRBD2. This CDR3 has 18 residues. Germline CDR1 reads SGHAT; CDR2 reads FQDESV (reference sequence). With 2 bases clipped from V and 0 bases from J, the junction kept 9 bases outside the gene matches. In DNA form, the CDR3 reads TGTGCCAGCAGCTTACTCTCGGGAGGGCCCGGCTCCTACAATGAGCAGTTCTTC. It specifies CASSLLSGGPGSYNEQFF.